Listed below are T cell receptor beta chains from one sample, sequenced in a study of CD4 T cells in relation to SARS-CoV-2 and coronaviruses. For these TCRs, the target antigens are not known. Using immunoSEQ multiplex PCR, the repertoire was profiled, and TCRdb retains in-frame clones only, with some absent. The sample lists about 26,000 clones, roughly 82% occurring once. The sequenced sample consisted of CD4+ T cells from PBMCs, cultured in vitro. These TCRs come from a human donor in good health. The CDR3 runs from the conserved cysteine through the conserved F or W. Each record gives: CDR3 protein, CDR3 DNA, clone size, J gene, V gene, D gene. A D gene is named only where the DNA matches it firmly. Clone sizes are given selectively: once, few, many, or a class where the clone is expanded.

CASSPRGISYGYTF | TGTGCCAGCAGCCCTAGGGGAATTAGCTATGGCTACACCTTC | . | TRBJ1-2 | TRBV27 | .
CASSLGGQGSEQYF | TGTGCCAGCAGCTTAGGGGGACAGGGGTCCGAGCAGTACTTC | few | TRBJ2-7 | TRBV7-8 | TRBD1
CASGDKTYEQYF | TGTGCCAGCGGCGACAAGACCTACGAGCAGTACTTC | . | TRBJ2-7 | TRBV7-2 | .
CASSSSGGNTEAFF | TGTGCCAGCAGCTCGTCGGGGGGTAACACTGAAGCTTTCTTT | . | TRBJ1-1 | TRBV11-2 | .
CASSIDRESIQYF | TGTGCCAGTAGTATCGACAGGGAGAGCATTCAGTACTTC | . | TRBJ2-4 | TRBV19 | TRBD1
CASSIGQMNTEAFF | TGTGCCAGTAGTATAGGACAGATGAACACTGAAGCTTTCTTT | . | TRBJ1-1 | TRBV19 | .
CASSDGGRTYEQYF | TGTGCCAGCAGTGACGGTGGGAGAACCTACGAGCAGTACTTC | few | TRBJ2-7 | TRBV6-2/TRBV6-3 | .
CASSLAEGAGGYTF | TGTGCCAGCAGCTTAGCGGAGGGGGCCGGGGGCTACACCTTC | . | TRBJ1-2 | TRBV7-2 | TRBD1
CASSLGAFTATGELFF | TGTGCCAGCAGCTTAGGAGCTTTTACGGCCACCGGGGAGCTGTTTTTT | . | TRBJ2-2 | TRBV7-2 | .
CASSLITLQGLNTEAFF | TGTGCCAGCAGCTTGATAACGTTACAGGGGTTGAACACTGAAGCTTTCTTT | few | TRBJ1-1 | TRBV11-2 | TRBD1
CASSWKGAFYNEQFF | TGTGCCAGCAGCTGGAAGGGGGCCTTCTACAATGAGCAGTTCTTC | . | TRBJ2-1 | TRBV7-9 | TRBD1
CASRATGSGQPQHF | TGTGCCAGCAGGGCCACAGGGTCTGGTCAGCCCCAGCATTTT | . | TRBJ1-5 | TRBV7-2 | .
CASSQDVRDQETQYF | TGTGCCAGCAGCCAAGATGTGAGGGACCAAGAGACCCAGTACTTC | . | TRBJ2-5 | TRBV3-1/TRBV3-2 | .
CASSLPQTDTQYF | TGCGCCAGCAGCTTACCCCAAACAGATACGCAGTATTTT | . | TRBJ2-3 | TRBV5-1 | .
CASSLNPPQGKETQYF | TGCGCCAGCAGCTTGAATCCGCCGCAGGGTAAAGAGACCCAGTACTTC | . | TRBJ2-5 | TRBV5-1 | .
CASSLLADTGELFF | TGCGCCAGCAGCTTGCTAGCTGACACCGGGGAGCTGTTTTTT | . | TRBJ2-2 | TRBV5-1 | .
CASSLWTGYEQYF | TGCGCCAGCAGCCTGTGGACAGGCTACGAGCAGTACTTC | . | TRBJ2-7 | TRBV5-1 | TRBD1